The 18 T cell receptor beta chains listed next were all sequenced from one sample in a study of neurological immune-mediated disorders. TCRdb fed the 5' RACE reads into MiXCR, producing one record per CDR3 protein. The sample lists more than 50,000 distinct CDR3 sequences, about 8% occurring once. Time point of the sample: longitudinal time-point 3. The material sequenced was PBMCs. The receptor source for this set is a woman in her thirties or forties in good health.

Ten or more counts support this clonotype. This rearrangement joins TRBV2 to TRBJ2-7; possibly TRBD1 for D (5 bases). V lost 4 bases to trimming and J lost 2 bases, with 9 bases between them. Germline CDR1 and CDR2: SNHLY and FYNNEI. The CDR3 consists of 13 residues. The CDR3 bases are TGTGCCAGCAGTGGAGCGACAGCCTACGAGCAGTACTTC. This sequence encodes CASSGATAYEQYF.

There are many counts of this clonotype. The chain couples TRBV12-3 or TRBV12-4 to TRBJ2-1; 9 nucleotides line up with TRBD1. This CDR3 spans 13 amino acids. J was trimmed by 9 bases and V by 5 bases; bases with no gene match: 5. The CDR3 DNA reads as TGTGCCAGCAGTGAAACAGGGGGCAGTGAGCAGTTCTTC. This codes for CASSETGGSEQFF.

This clonotype was observed at least ten times. V is TRBV4-3 and J is TRBJ2-1, with TRBD2 matching 7 bases. This CDR3 comprises 18 residues. V trimming: 0 bases; J trimming: 8 bases; junction bases outside the gene matches: 16. Germline CDR1 is LGHNA and CDR2 is YSLEER. DNA for the CDR3: TGCGCCAGCAGCCAAGAAATCCATCGCGCGGCAGGGAGGGATGAGCAGTTCTTC. Its protein is CASSQEIHRAAGRDEQFF.

Worth noting for this clonotype: At one end, the junction sequence differs from germline, possibly due to a read error. The chain carries TRBV20-1 and TRBJ1-5, with unresolved D. Germline V gene sequence: CDR1 DFQATT, CDR2 SNEGSKA (reference sequence). The CDR3 runs 15 residues. CDR3 residues: CSARREDLGNQTQHF. CDR3 nucleotide sequence: TGCAGTGCTAGAAGAGAGGATCTGGGCAATCAGACCCAGCATTTT.

This clonotype was seen at least ten times. The chain employs TRBV10-3 and TRBJ1-5, with D hard to call. Trimming cost V 4 bases and J 5 bases, with 12 bases left between them. CDR3 length: 14 residues. Germline loops: CDR1 ENHRY, CDR2 SYGVKD. CDR3: CAISAIRGDQPQHF. As DNA, the CDR3 is TGTGCCATCAGTGCCATTCGGGGAGATCAGCCCCAGCATTTT.

In this sample, this clonotype turned up many times. V and J are TRBV20-1 and TRBJ1-2, with 7 bases that match TRBD1. CDR3 length: 15 residues. Trimming took 0 bases from V and 8 from J; bases not matched to a gene: 12. CDR1 and CDR2 (germline): DFQATT, SNEGSKA (reference sequence). The CDR3 coding sequence is TGCAGTGCTAGAGAACCGGAGGGGGCAGTAGGGGGCTACACCTTC. This gives the protein CSAREPEGAVGGYTF.

Worth noting for this clonotype: The junction and the germline gene differ at one end; a read error may be behind it. This chain links TRBV6-1 with TRBJ1-3, with D possibly matching TRBD1 (5 bases). Per germline, CDR1 MNHNS and CDR2 SASEGT. The CDR3 has 15 residues. CDR3 loop: CSSSEAPGVGNTIYF. CDR3 DNA: TGTTCCAGCAGTGAAGCGCCGGGGGTTGGAAACACCATATATTTT.

The chain has TRBV19 and TRBJ1-3; perhaps TRBD1 as D (6 bases). The germline V and J ends were trimmed by 5 bases and 0 bases, with 20 bases remaining between them. The CDR3 runs to 18 residues. Per the germline V gene, CDR1 is LNHDA and CDR2 is SQIVND (reference sequence). CDR3 sequence: CASSSDSAHYYSGNTIYF. Written as DNA, the CDR3 is TGTGCCAGTAGTTCGGACAGCGCCCACTACTACTCTGGAAACACCATATATTTT.

The chain carries TRBV5-5 and TRBJ1-2; tentatively, D is TRBD1 (5 bases). The length of the CDR3 is 15 residues. Deletions cut 0 bases from V and 2 bases from J, with 11 bases between. The germline V gene encodes CDR1 SGHKS and CDR2 YYEKEE (reference sequence). Here the CDR3 reads CASSLVWDPNYGYTF. For the CDR3, the DNA is TGTGCCAGCAGCTTGGTCTGGGACCCAAACTATGGCTACACCTTC.

This clonotype was recorded at least ten times. The V call is TRBV12-3 or TRBV12-4, the J call TRBJ1-1; D not certain. Trimming took 6 bases from V and 1 from J, leaving 12 bases between them. This CDR3 has 14 amino acids. The CDR3 nucleotides are TGTGCCAGCAGCCGCGGCTGGGGGAACACTGAAGCTTTCTTT. The encoded protein is CASSRGWGNTEAFF.

This clonotype was detected many times. V usage is TRBV3-1 and J usage is TRBJ2-1; D gene uncertain. This CDR3 contains 17 residues. The germline V gene encodes CDR1 LGHDT and CDR2 YNNKEL (reference sequence). V lost 2 bases and J lost 1, with 15 bases in between. The CDR3 bases are TGTGCCAGCAGCCAACGGTGGGTTGCCGGGTCCTACAATGAGCAGTTCTTC. Protein product: CASSQRWVAGSYNEQFF.

This clonotype came up a few times. The rearrangement links TRBV24-1 to TRBJ2-6, with 15 bases identical to TRBD2. The CDR3 contains 20 residues. The junction had 4 bases not matched to a gene; V was cut back by 2 bases and J by 0 bases. The V gene's germline CDR1 is KGHDR and CDR2 SFDVKD. CDR3 loop: CATSDSGLAGGPSGANVLTF. Written as DNA, the CDR3 is TGTGCCACCAGTGATTCGGGACTAGCGGGAGGCCCCTCTGGGGCCAACGTCCTGACTTTC.

This clonotype appeared many times. The chain is built from TRBV20-1 and TRBJ1-6; D possibly corresponds to TRBD1 (6 bases). This CDR3 is 13 amino acids long. The V gene's germline CDR1 is DFQATT and CDR2 SNEGSKA (reference sequence). Trimming shortened V by 6 bases and J by 7 bases, and 13 bases separated the two germline ends. The CDR3 sequence is CSAVQGPNSPLHF. CDR3 nucleotides: TGCAGTGCCGTTCAGGGGCCGAATTCACCCCTCCACTTT.

This clonotype was counted ten times or more. The chain is built from TRBV4-2 and TRBJ1-1, with a tentative D call TRBD1 (5 bases). Germline values: CDR1 LGHNA, CDR2 YNFKEQ. CDR3 length: 15 amino acids. V lost 0 bases and J 0 bases, leaving 8 bases between the germline ends. The DNA of the CDR3 is TGTGCCAGCAGCCAAGAGCAGGACATGAACACTGAAGCTTTCTTT. Amino acid sequence: CASSQEQDMNTEAFF.

This chain's CDR3 is CASSPSGRFTGTQYF. CDR3 sequence (DNA): TGTGCCAGTAGTCCTAGCGGGAGATTCACAGGTACACAGTATTTT. V is TRBV12-3 or TRBV12-4 and J is TRBJ2-3; 10 bases match TRBD2. This CDR3 has 15 residues. The ends lost 9 bases at V and 12 bases at J; junction bases unmatched: 18.

The table lists this clonotype with many counts. The chain links TRBV6-2 or TRBV6-3 to TRBJ2-3, with 12 bases lining up with TRBD2. Germline CDR1 and CDR2: MNHEY and SVGEGT. This CDR3 is built from 15 residues. J lost 4 bases, V lost 5 bases, and 4 bases had no gene match. The CDR3, as DNA: TGTGCCAGCAGTACCCTAGCGGGGGGGCCAGATACGCAGTATTTT. Its protein is CASSTLAGGPDTQYF.

This clonotype has a count of ten or more. The rearrangement links TRBV4-3 to TRBJ2-3; 10 bases map to TRBD2. In germline, CDR1 is LGHNA, CDR2 YSLEER. The CDR3 is made up of 16 amino acids. The ends lost 0 bases at V and 7 bases at J; junction bases unmatched: 7. CDR3 DNA sequence: TGCGCCAGCAGCCAAGATTTAGCGGGAGGAACTTATACGCAGTATTTT. Translation gives CASSQDLAGGTYTQYF.

Comments on this clonotype: A read error may account for a junction end that differs from germline. CDR3 residues: CASSPGAFTGENYGSTF. The CDR3 DNA follows: TGTGCCAGCAGCCCGGGTGCATTTACAGGAGAGAACTATGGCTCCACCTTC. V is TRBV7-9 and J is TRBJ1-2; perhaps TRBD1 as D (5 bases). The CDR3 sequence is 17 residues long. The germline gives CDR1 SEHNR, CDR2 FQNEAQ (reference sequence). The entire variable domain, with the rest obtained from reference TRBV7-9 and TRBJ1-2, is as follows: DTGVSQNPRHKITKRGQNVTFRCDPISEHNRLYWYRQTLGQGPEFLTYFQNEAQLEKSRLLSDRFSAERPKGSFSTLEIQRTEQGDSAMYLCASSPGAFTGENYGSTFGSGTRLTVV.